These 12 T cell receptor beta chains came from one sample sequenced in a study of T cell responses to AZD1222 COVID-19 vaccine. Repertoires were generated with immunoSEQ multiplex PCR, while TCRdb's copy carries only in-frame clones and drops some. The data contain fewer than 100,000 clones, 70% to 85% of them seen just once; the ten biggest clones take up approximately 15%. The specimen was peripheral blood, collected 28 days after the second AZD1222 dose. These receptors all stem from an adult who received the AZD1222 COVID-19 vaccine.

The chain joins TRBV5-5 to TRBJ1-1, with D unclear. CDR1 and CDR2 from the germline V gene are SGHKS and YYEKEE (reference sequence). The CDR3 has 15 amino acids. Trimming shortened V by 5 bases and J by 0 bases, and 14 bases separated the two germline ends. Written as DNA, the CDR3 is TGTGCCAGCAGTTACGTGGGTAGGCTGAACACTGAAGCTTTCTTT. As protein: CASSYVGRLNTEAFF.

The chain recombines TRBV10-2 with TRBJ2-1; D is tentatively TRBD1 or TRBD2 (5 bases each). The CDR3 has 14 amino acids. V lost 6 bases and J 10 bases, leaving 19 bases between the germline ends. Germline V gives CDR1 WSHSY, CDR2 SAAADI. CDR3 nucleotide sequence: TGCGCCAGCAGGGGCCCCGGGGCCTGGGGAGAGCAGTTCTTC. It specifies CASRGPGAWGEQFF.

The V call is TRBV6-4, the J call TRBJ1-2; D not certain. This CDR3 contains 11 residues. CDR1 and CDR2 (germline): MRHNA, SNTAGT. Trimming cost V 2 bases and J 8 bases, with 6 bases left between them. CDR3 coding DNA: TGTGCCAGCAGTGACCCGAGCGGCTACACCTTC. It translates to CASSDPSGYTF.

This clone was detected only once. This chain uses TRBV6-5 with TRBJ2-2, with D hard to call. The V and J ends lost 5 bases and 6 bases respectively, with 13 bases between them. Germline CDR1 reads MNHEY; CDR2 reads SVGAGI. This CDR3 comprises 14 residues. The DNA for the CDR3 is TGTGCCAGCAGTAGCTGGTCATATGCCGGGGAGCTGTTTTTT. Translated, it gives CASSSWSYAGELFF.

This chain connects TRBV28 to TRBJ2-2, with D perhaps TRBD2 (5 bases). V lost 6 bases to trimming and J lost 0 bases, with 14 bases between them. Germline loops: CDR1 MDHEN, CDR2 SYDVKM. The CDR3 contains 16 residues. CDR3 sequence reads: CASRGSETTNTGELFF. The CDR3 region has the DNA TGTGCCAGCAGGGGGAGCGAAACGACGAACACCGGGGAGCTGTTTTTT.

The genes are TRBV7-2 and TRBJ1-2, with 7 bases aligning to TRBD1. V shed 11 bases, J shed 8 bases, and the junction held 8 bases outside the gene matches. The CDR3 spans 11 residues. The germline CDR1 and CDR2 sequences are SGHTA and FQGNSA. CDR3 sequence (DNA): TGTGCCTTGTGGGACAGTCTGGGCTACACCTTC. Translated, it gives CALWDSLGYTF.

CDR3: CASSFDWENTEAFF. Here the CDR3 DNA reads TGTGCCAGCAGCTTTGATTGGGAGAACACTGAAGCTTTCTTT. The chain joins TRBV7-9 to TRBJ1-1; D not certain. This CDR3 contains 14 residues. The germline V gene encodes CDR1 SEHNR and CDR2 FQNEAQ (reference sequence). Trimming left V 3 bases short and J 1 base short, with 9 bases between.

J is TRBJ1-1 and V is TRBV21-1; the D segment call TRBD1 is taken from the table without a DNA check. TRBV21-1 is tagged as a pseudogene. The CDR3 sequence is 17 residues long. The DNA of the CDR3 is TGTGCCAGCAGCCCCAGGGGGCGCGTTCTTTTTCGAATGGTAGCTTTCTTT. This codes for CASSPRGRVLFRMVAFF.

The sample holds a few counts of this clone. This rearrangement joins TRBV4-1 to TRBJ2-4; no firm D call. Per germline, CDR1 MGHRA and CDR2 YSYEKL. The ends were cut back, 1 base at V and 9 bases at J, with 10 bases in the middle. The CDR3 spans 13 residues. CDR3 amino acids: CASSQALFAIQYF. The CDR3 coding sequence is TGCGCCAGCAGCCAAGCCCTATTTGCCATTCAGTACTTC.

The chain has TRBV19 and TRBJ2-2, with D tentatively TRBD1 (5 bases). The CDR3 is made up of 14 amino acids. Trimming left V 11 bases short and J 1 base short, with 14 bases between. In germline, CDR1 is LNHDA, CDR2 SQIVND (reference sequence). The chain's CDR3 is CAGARTGNTGELFF. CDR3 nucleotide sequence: TGTGCCGGGGCAAGGACGGGGAACACCGGGGAGCTGTTTTTT.

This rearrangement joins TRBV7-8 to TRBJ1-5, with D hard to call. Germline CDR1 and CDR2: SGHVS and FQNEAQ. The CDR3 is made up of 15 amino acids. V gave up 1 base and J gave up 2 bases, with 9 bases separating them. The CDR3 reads CASSLGTGGNQPQHF. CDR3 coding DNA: TGTGCCAGCAGCTTAGGCACCGGTGGCAATCAGCCCCAGCATTTT.

DNA of the CDR3: TGTGCCAGCAGCGTTCAGGGCGTCTCTGGAAACACCATATATTTT. Translating it yields CASSVQGVSGNTIYF. V gene TRBV9 combines with J gene TRBJ1-3; tentative D call: TRBD1 (5 bases). The CDR3 covers 15 residues. Germline CDR1 and CDR2: SGDLS and YYNGEE. Deletions cut 2 bases from V and 0 bases from J, with 9 bases between.